This T cell receptor beta chain was identified in a study of blood T cells in healthy people across ages. With a J-beta primer mix and a sample-barcoded 5' primer, a second PCR ran 7 to 11 cycles. TCRdb ran MiXCR on the 5' RACE reads and lists one entry per CDR3 protein. The table has over 1.5 million distinct CDR3 sequences, about 50% seen once. Germline V gene sequence: CDR1 LGHDT, CDR2 YNNKEL (reference sequence). With 2 bases clipped from V and 8 bases from J, the junction kept 2 bases outside the gene matches. CDR3 length: 13 residues. This receptor was taken from a woman between 40 and 50 years old in good health. This chain connects TRBV3-1 to TRBJ2-1; 8 positions match TRBD2. Material: blood. The CDR3 nucleotides read TGTGCCAGCAGCCAACGGGGGGGCCATGAGCAGTTCTTC. The encoded protein is CASSQRGGHEQFF.